This T cell receptor (beta chain) comes out of a study of cytomegalovirus exposure and HLA in healthy donors. Regarding the study as a whole: A further, later analysis showed that HLA-associated TCR beta chains (compared with equally common others) were more clonally expanded. TCR beta V- and J-gene trimming, according to a later analysis, was linked to a missense DCLRE1C variant. Overall, some 160 TCR beta chains were annotated as cytomegalovirus-associated.

V dropped 1 base and J dropped 2; count of bases not matched to a gene: 8. The length of the CDR3 is 19 residues. CDR1 is MDHEN, CDR2 SYDVKM, per germline. This PCR relied on a set of 60 Vbeta primers and 13 Jbeta primers. Original data processing: An analysis that came later counted around 80 million unique TCR beta chains, around 12 million shared. Here immunoSEQ multiplex PCR was the method, and the copy in TCRdb shows in-frame clones only, minus some. V and J calls and clone size are given by that table; D and trimming were obtained from the DNA. The table includes approximately 170,000 clones, 85% detected once. Notes on this clone: The antigen is undetermined.

This sequence originates from a boy aged 2 to 10 in good health and CMV-seronegative. Sequenced sample: PBMCs. The chain uses TRBV28 and TRBJ2-3; 14 positions match TRBD2. CDR3 sequence: CASSLYHMTSGGATDTQYF. The CDR3 nucleotides read TGTGCCAGCAGTTTATACCATATGACTAGCGGGGGGGCCACAGATACGCAGTATTTT.